These T cell receptor beta chains were read from a single sample in a study of T-cell memory formation after mild COVID-19. MiXCR was run by TCRdb on the 5' RACE reads, yielding one entry per CDR3 protein. The sample shows some 440,000 distinct CDR3 sequences, around a quarter of them seen only once. Source material: PBMCs or a T cell subset sorted from them (not recorded which). The source is an adult woman who had mild COVID-19 (a few samples of this study predate the infection). Cell type and time point are not known. Both conserved end residues are part of each CDR3.

CDR3 protein	V gene	CDR3 length	J gene
CASTYLTGSPYGYTF	TRBV12-3/TRBV12-4	15	TRBJ1-2
CASSEWGEAGTEAFF	TRBV6-5	15	TRBJ1-1
CASSLQLGTVIIQYF	TRBV11-2	15	TRBJ2-4
CSARDRTRQGLHEQYF	TRBV20-1	16	TRBJ2-7
CAIKEISGVNEQFF	TRBV10-3	14	TRBJ2-1
CASHRLPGQGEYEQYF	TRBV6-1	16	TRBJ2-7
CATSRDSERARGELFF	TRBV15	16	TRBJ2-2
CASSLAGTYNNEQFF	TRBV11-2	15	TRBJ2-1
CASSWQGGVQETQYF	TRBV7-2	15	TRBJ2-5
CASSLAGEEAFF	TRBV7-9	12	TRBJ1-1
CASSRPTSDETQYF	TRBV28	14	TRBJ2-5
CSVEDRGRGPEAFF	TRBV29-1	14	TRBJ1-1
CASISLAGNNEQFF	TRBV5-1	14	TRBJ2-1
CASSQEPMYEQYF	TRBV4-1	13	TRBJ2-7
CASRAGATDTQYF	TRBV5-6	13	TRBJ2-3
CASSYEGQPPYGYTF	TRBV6-6	15	TRBJ1-2
CASSGQGSRTDTQYF	TRBV6-1	15	TRBJ2-3
CASSYQGSGTEAFF	TRBV6-5	14	TRBJ1-1
CSAREGLGTRGYTF	TRBV20-1	14	TRBJ1-2
CAWSVRTGSNTEAFF	TRBV30	15	TRBJ1-1
CASSQLFGTSGGYAAGELFF	TRBV4-1	20	TRBJ2-2
CASTLLGRGTDTQYF	TRBV4-3	15	TRBJ2-3
CASSERFTGELFF	TRBV6-1	13	TRBJ2-2
CASSLEGRYNEQFF	TRBV7-2	14	TRBJ2-1
CAWRLSLNTGELFF	TRBV30	14	TRBJ2-2
CATSEPTGITDTQYF	TRBV24-1	15	TRBJ2-3
CASSPSSGGPRDTQYF	TRBV19	16	TRBJ2-3
CASNFLGPSEQFF	TRBV12-3/TRBV12-4	13	TRBJ2-1
CASRQTINEQYF	TRBV6-6	12	TRBJ2-7
CASSLGASGSSNNEQFF	TRBV5-1	17	TRBJ2-1
CASSPAGVRTKNIQYF	TRBV12-3/TRBV12-4	16	TRBJ2-4
CATSGRQGGFYEQYF	TRBV15	15	TRBJ2-7
CASTLTQGSEAFF	TRBV9	13	TRBJ1-1
CASRDLLGGQTEAFF	TRBV5-1	15	TRBJ1-1
CASSLDPFSIGELFF	TRBV11-2	15	TRBJ2-2
CASSREQGPYEQYF	TRBV18	14	TRBJ2-7
CAISATVNYGYTF	TRBV10-3	13	TRBJ1-2